Presented here are 28 T cell receptor beta chains from one specimen sequenced in a study of identical twins. TCRdb called the 5' RACE reads again in MiXCR, with one record for every CDR3 protein. This table holds hundreds of thousands of distinct CDR3 sequences, over 20% found once. This same sample was also taken into another study, of T cells expressing NK-cell markers.

The material sequenced was PBMCs. All receptors come from a woman between 18 and 29 years old in good health.

The V gene is TRBV12-3 or TRBV12-4, the J gene TRBJ2-2, with TRBD2 as a possible D gene (6 bases). Deletions cut 6 bases from V and 5 bases from J, with 22 bases between. The CDR3 consists of 17 residues. CDR3 sequence (DNA): TGTGCCAGCAGACGCCGTCGGGGGTCGGCGGGGACCGGGGAGCTGTTTTTT. Translating gives CASRRRRGSAGTGELFF.

Only a few counts were recorded for this clonotype. The V call is TRBV20-1, the J call TRBJ1-5, with D unresolved. There are 13 residues in the CDR3. V was cut by 3 bases and J by 3 bases, with 9 bases left in between. Germline values: CDR1 DFQATT, CDR2 SNEGSKA (reference sequence). The DNA for the CDR3 is TGCAGTGCTAGTAGCACGACCAATCAGCCCCAGCATTTT. Amino acids: CSASSTTNQPQHF.

The chain carries TRBV10-3 and TRBJ2-7; D not resolved. Germline lookup yields CDR1 ENHRY and CDR2 SYGVKD. This CDR3 region has 13 residues. Trimming cost V 3 bases and J 1 base, with 7 bases left between them. The CDR3 nucleotides are TGTGCCATCAGTGATCGGCCTTCCTACGAGCAGTACTTC. Translation: CAISDRPSYEQYF.

The chain has TRBV5-1 and TRBJ1-1; D gene unclear. CDR1 is SGHRS and CDR2 is YFSETQ in the germline V gene. The germline V and J ends were trimmed by 1 base and 1 base, with 8 bases remaining between them. This CDR3 is 14 amino acids long. CDR3 region: CASSLILGNTEAFF. DNA of the CDR3: TGCGCCAGCAGCTTGATTTTGGGGAACACTGAAGCTTTCTTT. Full variable domain (outside the CDR3, taken from reference TRBV5-1 and TRBJ1-1): KAGVTQTPRYLIKTRGQQVTLSCSPISGHRSVSWYQQTPGQGLQFLFEYFSETQRNKGNFPGRFSGRQFSNSRSEMNVSTLELGDSALYLCASSLILGNTEAFFGQGTRLTVV.

As concerns this clonotype: This clone may be a read error of a much larger clone one base away. The chain is built from TRBV12-3 or TRBV12-4 and TRBJ2-1, with D tentatively TRBD2 (6 bases). This CDR3 region has 17 residues. Trimming took 7 bases from V and 3 from J, leaving 22 bases between them. The CDR3 DNA follows: TGTGCCAGCACTCCCCGGGGCATCCGGGACTTCTACAATGAGCAGTTCTTC. Its protein is CASTPRGIRDFYNEQFF.

In its sample, this clonotype was seen a few times. The rearrangement joins TRBV18 to TRBJ2-3; 14 bases are shared with TRBD2. The CDR3 consists of 17 residues. V trimming: 6 bases; J trimming: 4 bases; junction bases outside the gene matches: 9. Germline lookup yields CDR1 KGHSH and CDR2 LQKENI. This chain's CDR3 is CASSAGTSGSWADTQYF. As DNA, the CDR3 is TGTGCCAGCTCGGCAGGGACTAGCGGGAGCTGGGCAGATACGCAGTATTTT. Looking up the rest from reference TRBV18 and TRBJ2-3 gives the full variable domain: NAGVMQNPRHLVRRRGQEARLRCSPMKGHSHVYWYRQLPEEGLKFMVYLQKENIIDESGMPKERFSAEFPKEGPSILRIQQVVRGDSAAYFCASSAGTSGSWADTQYFGPGTRLTVL.

The chain employs TRBV11-2 and TRBJ2-7; 7 bases fit TRBD1. V dropped 0 bases and J dropped 2; count of bases not matched to a gene: 4. This CDR3 is built from 15 residues. Germline loops: CDR1 SGHAT, CDR2 FQNNGV. The CDR3 sequence: CASSLEGGQTYEQYF. The CDR3 bases are TGTGCCAGCAGCTTAGAAGGGGGACAGACCTACGAGCAGTACTTC.

This clonotype turned up a few times. J is TRBJ1-6 and V is TRBV10-2; D perhaps matches TRBD1 (6 bases). Trimming cost V 2 bases and J 7 bases, with 6 bases left between them. Germline assignment: CDR1 WSHSY and CDR2 SAAADI. This CDR3 has 13 amino acids. CDR3 DNA sequence: TGCGCCAGCAGTGAGAGGGGGAATTCACCCCTCCACTTT. This encodes CASSERGNSPLHF.

This clonotype was recorded a few times. The chain is built from TRBV30 and TRBJ2-1; D may be TRBD2 (6 bases). Germline CDR1 reads GTSNPN; CDR2 reads SVGIG (reference sequence). There are 16 residues in the CDR3. The V gene lost 2 bases and the J gene lost 3 bases, with 17 bases spanning the gap. The CDR3 sequence is CAWSSAWGGSYNEQFF. CDR3 DNA sequence: TGTGCCTGGAGTTCCGCGTGGGGAGGTAGCTACAATGAGCAGTTCTTC.

The chain employs TRBV7-9 and TRBJ1-2; D gene uncertain. The CDR3 is 13 residues long. The V end lost 3 bases, the J end lost 1 base, and 6 bases lay between the germline ends. Germline assignment: CDR1 SEHNR and CDR2 FQNEAQ (reference sequence). CDR3 in amino acids: CASSLGINYGYTF. The CDR3 nucleotides are TGTGCCAGCAGCTTGGGTATTAACTATGGCTACACCTTC.

This clonotype came up a few times. This chain connects TRBV20-1 to TRBJ1-1; weak D call: TRBD1 (6 bases). The germline V and J ends were trimmed by 3 bases and 8 bases, with 10 bases remaining between them. CDR3 length: 11 residues. The germline V gene encodes CDR1 DFQATT and CDR2 SNEGSKA (reference sequence). The DNA for the CDR3 is TGCAGTGCTAGGACGGACAGAGAAGCTTTCTTT. Amino acid sequence: CSARTDREAFF.

J is TRBJ1-1 and V is TRBV10-3; D unclear. This CDR3 has 12 amino acids. The germline V gene has CDR1 ENHRY and CDR2 SYGVKD. V shed 11 bases and J shed 3 bases, with 13 bases lying between them. In DNA form, the CDR3 reads TGTGCCTCCCACACCGGGGACACTGAAGCTTTCTTT. Its translation: CASHTGDTEAFF.

The chain couples TRBV20-1 to TRBJ2-5; D is possibly TRBD2 (6 bases). V was cut by 1 base and J by 2 bases, with 11 bases left in between. The CDR3 runs to 14 residues. CDR1 and CDR2 (germline): DFQATT, SNEGSKA (reference sequence). CDR3 loop: CSARVRRGQETQYF. As DNA, the CDR3 is TGCAGTGCTAGAGTCAGGAGGGGTCAAGAGACCCAGTACTTC.

This clonotype has a count of ten or more. The gene calls are TRBV7-8 and TRBJ1-4, with D uncertain. Trimming stripped 1 base from V and 0 bases from J, with 6 bases between. This CDR3 is 15 amino acids long. CDR1 is SGHVS and CDR2 is FQNEAQ in the germline V gene. The CDR3 DNA reads TGTGCCAGCAGCTTAGGCCTTGCAACTAATGAAAAACTGTTTTTT. Protein: CASSLGLATNEKLFF.

This clonotype has only a few counts. The V call is TRBV5-5, the J call TRBJ2-3; TRBD1 matches at 7 bases. This CDR3 has 13 residues. Germline V gives CDR1 SGHKS, CDR2 YYEKEE (reference sequence). V lost 2 bases, J lost 6 bases, and 3 bases stayed unmatched. CDR3 in DNA: TGTGCCAGCAGCTTTGACAGGGCGGATACGCAGTATTTT. Protein: CASSFDRADTQYF.

V and J are TRBV7-9 and TRBJ2-5; 9 bases match TRBD1. The CDR3 has 15 amino acids. Germline V gene data show CDR1 as SEHNR and CDR2 as FQNEAQ (reference sequence). Unmatched junction bases numbered 8, after V lost 5 bases and J lost 4 bases. CDR3 DNA: TGTGCCAGCAGCGGGACAGGGCGTAAGGGAGAGACCCAGTACTTC. It codes for CASSGTGRKGETQYF. Full variable domain (remainder filled in from reference TRBV7-9 and TRBJ2-5): DTGVSQNPRHKITKRGQNVTFRCDPISEHNRLYWYRQTLGQGPEFLTYFQNEAQLEKSRLLSDRFSAERPKGSFSTLEIQRTEQGDSAMYLCASSGTGRKGETQYFGPGTRLLVL.

The sample holds many counts of this clonotype. The chain uses TRBV24-1 and TRBJ2-1, with a tentative D call TRBD2 (5 bases). CDR1 and CDR2 from the germline V gene are KGHDR and SFDVKD. V lost 10 bases to trimming and J lost 7 bases, with 13 bases between them. CDR3 length: 12 residues. The CDR3 coding sequence is TGTGCCACTTCGGGATCGAAAAATGAGCAGTTCTTC. This sequence encodes CATSGSKNEQFF.

This rearrangement joins TRBV10-3 to TRBJ2-6, with D possibly matching TRBD2 (7 bases). Germline CDR1 is ENHRY and CDR2 is SYGVKD. The CDR3 length is 18 residues. V was trimmed by 6 bases and J by 4 bases, leaving 22 bases between them. The CDR3: CAIRGAGDAQRGANVLTF. DNA for the CDR3: TGTGCCATCAGGGGGGCGGGGGACGCCCAGAGAGGGGCCAACGTCCTGACTTTC.

The chain links TRBV30 to TRBJ2-3; a possible D gene is TRBD1 (5 bases). Germline CDR1 is GTSNPN and CDR2 is SVGIG (reference sequence). V gave up 0 bases and J gave up 1 base, with 11 bases separating them. The CDR3 totals 15 residues. This CDR3 reads CAWSVWGGRTDTQYF. CDR3 nucleotides: TGTGCCTGGAGTGTGTGGGGCGGCCGCACAGATACGCAGTATTTT.

The CDR3: CSVTPYGQGNGEQFF. The CDR3 region has the DNA TGCAGCGTCACGCCATATGGACAGGGTAATGGTGAGCAGTTCTTC. The rearrangement links TRBV29-1 to TRBJ2-1, with TRBD1 matching over 8 bases. Trimming at V came to 6 bases and at J to 9 bases, leaving 16 bases not matched to a gene. The CDR3 runs 15 residues. The germline CDR1 and CDR2 sequences are SQVTM and ANQGSEA.

V is TRBV12-3 or TRBV12-4 and J is TRBJ2-1, with D possibly matching TRBD2 (6 bases). This CDR3 region has 13 residues. V lost 5 bases to trimming and J lost 15 bases, with 20 bases between them. CDR3 coding DNA: TGTGCCAGCAGTCCCCAGGAGCGGGTCTCAAGGTTCTTC. Its protein is CASSPQERVSRFF.

The V gene is TRBV20-1, the J gene TRBJ2-7; either TRBD1 or TRBD2 may fit D (5 bases each). Germline lookup yields CDR1 DFQATT and CDR2 SNEGSKA (reference sequence). Trimming removed 6 bases at V and 0 bases at J, with 18 bases between. There are 15 residues in the CDR3. The DNA for the CDR3 is TGCAGTGCGACCCGGGACGGAAGAAGCTCCTACGAGCAGTACTTC. This sequence encodes CSATRDGRSSYEQYF.

The gene calls are TRBV10-3 and TRBJ2-1, with D possibly being TRBD2 (7 bases). The CDR3 consists of 16 residues. V lost 0 bases and J lost 4, with 13 bases in between. The germline CDR1 and CDR2 sequences are ENHRY and SYGVKD. The CDR3 is CAISESGGGLYNEQFF. CDR3 nucleotides: TGTGCCATCAGTGAGTCTGGCGGGGGCCTTTACAATGAGCAGTTCTTC.

With regard to this clonotype: A junction boundary mismatches the germline segment, possibly from a read error. The chain couples TRBV10-2 to TRBJ2-1, with D perhaps matching TRBD1 (5 bases). This CDR3 has 16 amino acids. Germline CDR1 and CDR2: WSHSY and SAAADI. The CDR3: CASSQSGRSSYNEQFF. The CDR3 DNA is TGCGCCAGCAGTCAGTCAGGGCGTAGCTCCTACAATGAGCAGTTCTTC.

This clonotype was picked up a small number of times. The rearrangement links TRBV12-3 or TRBV12-4 to TRBJ2-1, with D maybe TRBD1 (6 bases). This CDR3 comprises 13 residues. The germline V and J ends were trimmed by 2 bases and 10 bases, with 12 bases remaining between them. DNA for the CDR3: TGTGCCAGCAGTTTATCAGGGGCGCAGGAGCAGTTCTTC. As protein: CASSLSGAQEQFF.

V gene TRBV10-3 combines with J gene TRBJ2-5; D uncertain. CDR3 length equals 15 residues. With 3 bases removed from V and 5 bases from J, the gap between germline ends came to 16 bases. Germline loops: CDR1 ENHRY, CDR2 SYGVKD. CDR3 DNA sequence: TGTGCCATCAGTGAAATCTTGTCTAGTGTTGAGACCCAGTACTTC. This gives the protein CAISEILSSVETQYF.

The chain is built from TRBV20-1 and TRBJ2-3, with D possibly TRBD2 on 6 matching bases. Germline values: CDR1 DFQATT, CDR2 SNEGSKA (reference sequence). This CDR3 contains 15 residues. V lost 0 bases and J lost 2, with 12 bases in between. The CDR3 nucleotides are TGCAGTGCTAGAGATGCGGGGCAGCCCACAGATACGCAGTATTTT. Its protein is CSARDAGQPTDTQYF.

The sample holds a few counts of this clonotype. The V call is TRBV29-1, the J call TRBJ2-1; 9 bases line up with TRBD2. The trim removed 8 bases at V and 6 bases at J, leaving 23 bases unmatched. This CDR3 has 18 amino acids. CDR1 and CDR2 from the germline V gene are SQVTM and ANQGSEA. DNA of the CDR3: TGCAGCTGCCCCCTGGCTCCGGGCGGGGGGGCCCGTTCCAATGAGCAGTTCTTC. Translated: CSCPLAPGGGARSNEQFF.